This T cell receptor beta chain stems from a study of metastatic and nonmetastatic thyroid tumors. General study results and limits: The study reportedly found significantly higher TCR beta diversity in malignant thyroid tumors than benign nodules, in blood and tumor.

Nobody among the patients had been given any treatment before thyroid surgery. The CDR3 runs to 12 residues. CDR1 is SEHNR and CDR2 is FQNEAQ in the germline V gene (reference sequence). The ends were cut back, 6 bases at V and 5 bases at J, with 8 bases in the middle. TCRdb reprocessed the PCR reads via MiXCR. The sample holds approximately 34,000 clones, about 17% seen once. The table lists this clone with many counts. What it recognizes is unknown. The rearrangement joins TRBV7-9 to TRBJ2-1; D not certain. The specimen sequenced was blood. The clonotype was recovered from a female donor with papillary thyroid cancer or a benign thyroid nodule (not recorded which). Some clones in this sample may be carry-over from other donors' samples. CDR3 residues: CASRKANNEQFF. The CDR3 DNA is TGTGCCAGCAGAAAAGCGAACAATGAGCAGTTCTTC.